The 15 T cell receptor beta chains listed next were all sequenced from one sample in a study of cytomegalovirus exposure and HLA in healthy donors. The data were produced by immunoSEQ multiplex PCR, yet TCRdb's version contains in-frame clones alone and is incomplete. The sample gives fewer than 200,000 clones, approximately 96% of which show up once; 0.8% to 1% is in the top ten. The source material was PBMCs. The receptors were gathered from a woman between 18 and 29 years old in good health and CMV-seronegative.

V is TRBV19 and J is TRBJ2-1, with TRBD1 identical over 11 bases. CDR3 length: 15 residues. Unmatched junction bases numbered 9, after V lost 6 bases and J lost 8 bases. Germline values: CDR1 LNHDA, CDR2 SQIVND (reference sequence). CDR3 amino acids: CASRRDRGNRDEQFF. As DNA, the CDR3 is TGTGCCAGTAGGAGGGACAGGGGGAACAGAGATGAGCAGTTCTTC.

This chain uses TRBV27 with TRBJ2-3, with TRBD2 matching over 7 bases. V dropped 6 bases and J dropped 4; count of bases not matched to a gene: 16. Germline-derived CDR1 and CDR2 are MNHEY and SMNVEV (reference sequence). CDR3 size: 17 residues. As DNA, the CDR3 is TGTGCCAGCAGGGCCCGGGGTGGGGGGGTTAGAGCAGATACGCAGTATTTT. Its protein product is CASRARGGGVRADTQYF.

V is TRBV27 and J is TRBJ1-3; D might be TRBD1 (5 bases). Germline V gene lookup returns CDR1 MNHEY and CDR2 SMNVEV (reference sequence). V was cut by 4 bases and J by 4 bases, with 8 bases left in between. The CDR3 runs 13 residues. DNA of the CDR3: TGTGCCAGCAGTTCAGGGATAGGAAACACCATATATTTT. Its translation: CASSSGIGNTIYF.

The CDR3 protein is CASSLEFTSGVTGELFF. CDR3 DNA sequence: TGTGCCAGCAGCTTGGAGTTTACTAGCGGGGTTACCGGGGAGCTGTTTTTT. The chain links TRBV5-4 to TRBJ2-2; TRBD2 agrees at 10 bases. V was pared by 0 bases and J by 5 bases, with 7 bases of the junction left unmatched. Germline V lookup: CDR1 SGHNT, CDR2 YYREEE (reference sequence). The CDR3 totals 17 residues. The full variable domain, in which reference TRBV5-4 and TRBJ2-2 provide the parts outside the CDR3, is ETGVTQSPTHLIKTRGQQVTLRCSSQSGHNTVSWYQQALGQGPQFIFQYYREEENGRGNFPPRFSGLQFPNYSSELNVNALELDDSALYLCASSLEFTSGVTGELFFGEGSRLTVL.

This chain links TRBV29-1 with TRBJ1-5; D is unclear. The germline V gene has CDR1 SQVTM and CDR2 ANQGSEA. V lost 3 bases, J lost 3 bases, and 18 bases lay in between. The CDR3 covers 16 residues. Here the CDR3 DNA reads TGCAGCGTTGATTACCGAGGCGACCGACTCAATCAGCCCCAGCATTTT. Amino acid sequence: CSVDYRGDRLNQPQHF.

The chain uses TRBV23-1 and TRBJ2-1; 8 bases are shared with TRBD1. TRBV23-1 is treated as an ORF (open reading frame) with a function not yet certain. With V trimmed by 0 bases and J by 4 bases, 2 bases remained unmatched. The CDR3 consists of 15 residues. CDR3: CASSQSDREYNEQFF. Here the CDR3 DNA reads TGCGCCAGCAGTCAATCGGACAGGGAATACAATGAGCAGTTCTTC.

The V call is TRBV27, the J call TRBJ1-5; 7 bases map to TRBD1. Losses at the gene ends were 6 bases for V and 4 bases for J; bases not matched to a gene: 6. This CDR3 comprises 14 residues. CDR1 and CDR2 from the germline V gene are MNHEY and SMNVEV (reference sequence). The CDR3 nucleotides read TGTGCCAGCAGAGTCTCAGGGGGAAATCAGCCCCAGCATTTT. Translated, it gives CASRVSGGNQPQHF.

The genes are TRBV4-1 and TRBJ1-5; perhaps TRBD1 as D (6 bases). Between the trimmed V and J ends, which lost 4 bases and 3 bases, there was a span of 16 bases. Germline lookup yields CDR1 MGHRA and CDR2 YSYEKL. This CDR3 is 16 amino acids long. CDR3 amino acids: CASSPRRGGPNQPQHF. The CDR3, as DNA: TGCGCCAGCAGCCCCCGGAGGGGGGGACCCAATCAGCCCCAGCATTTT.

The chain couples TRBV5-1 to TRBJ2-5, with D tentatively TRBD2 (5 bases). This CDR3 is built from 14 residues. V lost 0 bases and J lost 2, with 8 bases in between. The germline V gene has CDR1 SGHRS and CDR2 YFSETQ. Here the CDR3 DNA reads TGCGCCAGCAGCTTGGGCGGACTTCAAGAGACCCAGTACTTC. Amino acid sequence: CASSLGGLQETQYF. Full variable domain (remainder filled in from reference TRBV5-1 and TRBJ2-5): KAGVTQTPRYLIKTRGQQVTLSCSPISGHRSVSWYQQTPGQGLQFLFEYFSETQRNKGNFPGRFSGRQFSNSRSEMNVSTLELGDSALYLCASSLGGLQETQYFGPGTRLLVL.

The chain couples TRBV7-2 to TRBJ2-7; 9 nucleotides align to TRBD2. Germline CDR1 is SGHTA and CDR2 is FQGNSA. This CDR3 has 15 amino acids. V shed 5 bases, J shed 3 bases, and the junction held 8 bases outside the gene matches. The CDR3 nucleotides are TGTGCCAGCAGCCTCCGTTCTAGCGGGGACTACGAGCAGTACTTC. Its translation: CASSLRSSGDYEQYF.

The CDR3 nucleotides are TGTGCCAGCAGCTTGGGTCAAAAAGCGGGGACCACAGATACGCAGTATTTT. The encoded protein is CASSLGQKAGTTDTQYF. The chain combines TRBV5-6 with TRBJ2-3; 7 bases line up with TRBD2. Germline assignment: CDR1 SGHDT and CDR2 YYEEEE. The CDR3 length is 17 residues. J gave up 2 bases and V 0 bases, and 9 bases lay outside the gene matches.

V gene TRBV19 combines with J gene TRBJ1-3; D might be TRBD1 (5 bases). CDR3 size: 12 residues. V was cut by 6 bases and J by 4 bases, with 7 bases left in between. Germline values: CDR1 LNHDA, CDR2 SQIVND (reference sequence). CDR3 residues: CASRGGGNTIYF. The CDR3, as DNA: TGTGCCAGTAGGGGGGGAGGAAACACCATATATTTT.

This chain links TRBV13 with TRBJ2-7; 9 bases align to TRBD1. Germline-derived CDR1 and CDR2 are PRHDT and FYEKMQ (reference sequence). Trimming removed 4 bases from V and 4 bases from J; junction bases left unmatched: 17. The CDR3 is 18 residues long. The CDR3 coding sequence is TGTGCCAGCAGCTCGGCTGCTCCTTTGGGGGACAGGGTGTACGAGCAGTACTTC. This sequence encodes CASSSAAPLGDRVYEQYF.

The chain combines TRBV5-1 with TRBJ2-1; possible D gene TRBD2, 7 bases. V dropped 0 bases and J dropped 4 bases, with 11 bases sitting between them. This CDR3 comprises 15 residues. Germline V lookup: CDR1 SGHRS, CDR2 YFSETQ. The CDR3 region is CASSLDGGPYNEQFF. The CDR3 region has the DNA TGCGCCAGCAGCTTGGACGGGGGGCCGTACAATGAGCAGTTCTTC.

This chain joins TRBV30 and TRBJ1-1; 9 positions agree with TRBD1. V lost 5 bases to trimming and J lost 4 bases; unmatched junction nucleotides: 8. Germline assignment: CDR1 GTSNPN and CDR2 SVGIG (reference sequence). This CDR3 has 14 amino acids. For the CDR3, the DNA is TGTGCCTGGGGGGGGGACAGGGTGACCACTGAAGCTTTCTTT. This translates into CAWGGDRVTTEAFF.